This TCR beta chain was identified in a study of shared clonotypes between healthy human individuals. Study at large: Per donor, three plates held CD4 naive cells, three held CD4 memory, two held CD8 naive and one held CD8 memory. Notes on the study in general: About 5% was the fraction of naive CD4 clonotypes found shared across several donors.

Germline V gives CDR1 MNHNS, CDR2 SASEGT. The CDR3 is made up of 15 amino acids. With V trimmed by 0 bases and J by 10 bases, 7 bases remained unmatched. In regard to this clone: The antigen is undetermined.

The repertoire was sequenced with immunoSEQ multiplex PCR; TCRdb's copy has only in-frame clones and lacks some. The profile shows approximately 1.1 million clones, 78% of them singletons. The chain carries TRBV6-1 and TRBJ2-1; 9 bases fit TRBD1. This receptor was taken from a man between 18 and 35 years old in good health. Some clones in this sample may be carry-over from other donors' samples. What was sequenced was memory CD4+ T cells from PBMCs. Subset noted: CD45RA-negative fraction. CDR3 amino acids: CASSEAGTGSREQFF. The CDR3 DNA reads as TGTGCCAGCAGTGAAGCCGGGACAGGGTCTAGGGAGCAGTTCTTC.